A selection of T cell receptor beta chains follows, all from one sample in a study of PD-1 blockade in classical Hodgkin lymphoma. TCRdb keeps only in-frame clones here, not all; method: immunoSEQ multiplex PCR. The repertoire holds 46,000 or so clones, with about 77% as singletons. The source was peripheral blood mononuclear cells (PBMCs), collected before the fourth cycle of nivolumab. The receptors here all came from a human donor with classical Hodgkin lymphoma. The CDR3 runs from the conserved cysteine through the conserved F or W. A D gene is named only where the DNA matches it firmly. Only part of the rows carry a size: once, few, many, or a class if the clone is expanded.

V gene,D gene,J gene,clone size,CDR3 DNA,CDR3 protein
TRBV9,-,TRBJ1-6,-,TGTGCCAGCAGCGTAGCGCTCGGCCCGGGGGGATCACCCCTCCACTTT,CASSVALGPGGSPLHF
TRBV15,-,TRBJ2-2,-,TGTGCCACCAGCAGAGGTTCAATGGGCGCCAACACCGGGGAGCTGTTTTTT,CATSRGSMGANTGELFF
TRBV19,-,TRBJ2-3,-,TGTGCCAGTAGTATTTCCTATACGCAGTATTTT,CASSISYTQYF
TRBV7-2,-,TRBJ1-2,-,TGTGCCAGCAGCCTTAACCCCGGGGAACGCTACACCTTC,CASSLNPGERYTF
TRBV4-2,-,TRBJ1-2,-,TGTGCCAGCAGCCAAGATAGTGGACAGAGTTATGGCTACACCTTC,CASSQDSGQSYGYTF
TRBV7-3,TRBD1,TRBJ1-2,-,TGTGCCAGCAGCTCAGACAGGGGTTATGGCTACACCTTC,CASSSDRGYGYTF
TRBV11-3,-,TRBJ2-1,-,TGTGCCAGCAGCTTCGGCTTGATGGGGTCGGTTCTGTTCTTC,CASSFGLMGSVLFF
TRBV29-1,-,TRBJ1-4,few,TGCAGCGTTTCGTGGGGTGAAAAACTGTTTTTT,CSVSWGEKLFF
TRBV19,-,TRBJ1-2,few,TGTGCCAGTAGTATACCGGACTCTACTAACTATGGCTACACCTTC,CASSIPDSTNYGYTF
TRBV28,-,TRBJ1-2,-,TGTGCCAGCAGTTTATTTGACGGCAGTCAGGGATATGGCTACACCTTC,CASSLFDGSQGYGYTF
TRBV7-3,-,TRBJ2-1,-,TGTGCCAGCAGCTTAGAAAACTGGGCGGGGTACAATGAGCAGTTCTTC,CASSLENWAGYNEQFF
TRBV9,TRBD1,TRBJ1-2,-,TGTGCCAGCAGCGTAGCTGGGGGATGGGCAGGGGGCGACCGATACCATGGCTACACCTTC,CASSVAGGWAGGDRYHGYTF
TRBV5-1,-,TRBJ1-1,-,TGCGCCAGCAGCTTGATCGGAGGGGCAGGCACTGAAGCTTTCTTT,CASSLIGGAGTEAFF
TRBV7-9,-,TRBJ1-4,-,TGTGCCAGCAGCCTTGGTCCAACTAATGAAAAACTGTTTTTT,CASSLGPTNEKLFF
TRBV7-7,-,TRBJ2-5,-,TGTGCCAGCAGCCTCGGACATGCGGAGACCCAGTACTTC,CASSLGHAETQYF
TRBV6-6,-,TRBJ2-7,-,TGTGCCAGCAGCCCGGACCTATACGAGCAGTACTTC,CASSPDLYEQYF
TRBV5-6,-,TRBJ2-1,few,TGTGCCAGCAGCTTGGCGGGCGGGCCGAGCTCCTACAATGAGCAGTTCTTC,CASSLAGGPSSYNEQFF
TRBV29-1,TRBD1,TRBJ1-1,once,TGCAGCGTTGAGTATAGGGACAGGGGCCACAGTGAAGCTTTCTTT,CSVEYRDRGHSEAFF
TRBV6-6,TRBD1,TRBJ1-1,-,TGTGCCAGCAGTTTACAGGGGACTGAAGCTTTCTTT,CASSLQGTEAFF
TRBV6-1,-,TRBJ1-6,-,TGTGCCAGCGGAAGGGGTAGTGGATCACCCCTCCACTTT,CASGRGSGSPLHF
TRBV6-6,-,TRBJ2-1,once,TGTGCCAGCAGTTTCCCAACGTTGGGTGAGCAGTTCTTC,CASSFPTLGEQFF
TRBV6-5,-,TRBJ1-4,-,TGTGCCAGCAAGCCAGGGGACGAAAAACTGTTTTTT,CASKPGDEKLFF
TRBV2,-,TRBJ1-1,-,TGTGCCAGCACCCCGGATGGGCTCACTGAAGCTTTCTTT,CASTPDGLTEAFF
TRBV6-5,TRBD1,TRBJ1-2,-,TGTGCCAGCAGTTCTAACAGGGGGCGCAGTTCCACCTTC,CASSSNRGRSSTF
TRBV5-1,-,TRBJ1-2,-,TGCGCCAGCAGCTTGGCTCCCTTTCGAGAAGGAGGCTACACCTTC,CASSLAPFREGGYTF
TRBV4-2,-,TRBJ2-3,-,TGTGCCAGCAGCCAAGAGAATACGCAGTATTTT,CASSQENTQYF
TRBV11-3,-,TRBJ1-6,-,TGTGCCAGCAGCTTCTCAGGGGACTCACCCCTCCACTTT,CASSFSGDSPLHF
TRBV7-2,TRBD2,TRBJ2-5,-,TGTGCCAGCAGCTCTACTAGCGGGCTGGAGACCCAGTACTTC,CASSSTSGLETQYF
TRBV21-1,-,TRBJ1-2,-,TGTGCCAGCCCTGGACAGGGTGGTGGCTACACCTTC,CASPGQGGGYTF
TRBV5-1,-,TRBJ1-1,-,TGCGCCAGCAGCTTGGGGGACGCCAGAGAAGCTTTCTTT,CASSLGDAREAFF
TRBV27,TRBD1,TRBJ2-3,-,TGTGCCAGCAGCGGGACAGTCACAGATACGCAGTATTTT,CASSGTVTDTQYF